A selection of T cell receptor beta chains follows, all from one sample in a study of CD8+ T cells in alopecia areata. Produced via immunoSEQ multiplex PCR; TCRdb's table is partial and in-frame only. The sample yields around 130,000 clones, around three fifths seen once. The starting material was CD4+ T cells sorted from blood, obtained at week 0. The receptors derive from a human donor with alopecia areata. Both conserved end residues are part of each CDR3. The order of the fields is clone size, CDR3 length, V gene, D gene, J gene, CDR3 protein, CDR3 DNA. D genes are given only for firm matches. A row's size may be missing; if present it is once, few, many or a size class.

many	17	TRBV4-3	TRBD1	TRBJ2-5	CASSQDRDRDGWRTQYF	TGCGCCAGCAGCCAAGATCGGGACAGGGATGGTTGGAGGACCCAGTACTTC
-	12	TRBV7-9	-	TRBJ1-1	CASRGGRGEAFF	TGTGCCAGCAGGGGAGGGAGGGGAGAAGCTTTCTTT
-	16	TRBV11-2	TRBD2	TRBJ2-1	CASSLVRLAVVGEQFF	TGTGCCAGCAGCTTAGTTCGACTAGCGGTCGTCGGTGAGCAGTTCTTC
few	14	TRBV10-3	-	TRBJ1-5	CAISESTGNQPQHF	TGTGCCATCAGTGAGTCGACCGGAAATCAGCCCCAGCATTTT
-	13	TRBV7-2	TRBD1	TRBJ1-2	CASSEDRVHGYTF	TGTGCCAGCAGCGAGGACAGGGTGCATGGCTACACCTTC
many	14	TRBV5-1	TRBD1	TRBJ2-5	CASSPTGGRETQYF	TGCGCCAGCAGCCCGACAGGGGGCAGGGAGACCCAGTACTTC
few	15	TRBV28	-	TRBJ1-5	CASSVKGVGNQPQHF	TGTGCCAGCAGTGTTAAGGGAGTCGGCAATCAGCCCCAGCATTTT
-	16	TRBV19	TRBD2	TRBJ2-3	CASSIQAGGGADTQYF	TGTGCCAGTAGTATTCAGGCGGGAGGTGGAGCAGATACGCAGTATTTT
-	14	TRBV5-4	-	TRBJ1-1	CASSLRRDNTEAFF	TGTGCCAGCAGCTTGAGGAGGGACAACACTGAAGCTTTCTTT
-	13	TRBV5-4	-	TRBJ2-7	CASSPTGSYEQYF	TGTGCCAGCAGCCCGACTGGATCCTACGAGCAGTACTTC
few	16	TRBV27	TRBD1	TRBJ2-5	CASSVPPGQAQETQYF	TGTGCCAGCAGCGTCCCCCCAGGACAGGCCCAAGAGACCCAGTACTTC
few	16	TRBV5-1	TRBD2	TRBJ2-1	CASSLVSSGEADEQFF	TGCGCCAGCAGCTTGGTGTCTAGCGGGGAGGCCGATGAGCAGTTCTTC
few	13	TRBV7-9	-	TRBJ1-1	CASSFGADTEAFF	TGTGCCAGCAGCTTCGGGGCGGACACTGAAGCTTTCTTT
once	15	TRBV6-6	-	TRBJ1-6	CASSSRTGRGSPLHF	TGTGCCAGCAGTTCGAGGACGGGCCGAGGTTCACCCCTCCACTTT
-	15	TRBV6-5	-	TRBJ1-4	CASSYDTGSNEKLFF	TGTGCCAGCAGTTACGACACAGGTTCCAATGAAAAACTGTTTTTT
-	14	TRBV9	-	TRBJ1-3	CASSVAGAGNTIYF	TGTGCCAGCAGCGTAGCAGGGGCTGGAAACACCATATATTTT
few	14	TRBV7-3	TRBD1	TRBJ1-6	CASSRGPPNSPLHF	TGTGCCAGCAGCAGGGGGCCCCCTAATTCACCCCTCCACTTT
-	18	TRBV29-1	-	TRBJ2-2	CSVGGVLSTGLNTGELFF	TGCAGCGTTGGAGGGGTTTTATCGACGGGGCTGAACACCGGGGAGCTGTTTTTT
-	13	TRBV2	-	TRBJ1-1	CASSKGEDTEAFF	TGTGCCAGCAGCAAAGGGGAGGACACTGAAGCTTTCTTT
-	15	TRBV5-4	-	TRBJ1-2	CASSLISRDNYGYTF	TGTGCCAGCAGCTTGATTTCCCGGGACAACTATGGCTACACCTTC
-	13	TRBV5-1	-	TRBJ2-7	CASSFPGSYEQYF	TGCGCCAGCAGCTTCCCAGGGAGCTACGAGCAGTACTTC
-	13	TRBV5-1	-	TRBJ1-2	CASSLGRVAGYTF	TGCGCCAGCAGCTTGGGCAGGGTCGCTGGCTACACCTTC
-	12	TRBV5-1	-	TRBJ2-7	CASSQGLYEQYF	TGCGCCAGCAGCCAAGGACTGTACGAGCAGTACTTC
once	17	TRBV7-2	TRBD2	TRBJ2-3	CASSSRTSGRRTDTQYF	TGTGCCAGCAGCTCCCGGACTAGCGGGAGGCGAACAGATACGCAGTATTTT
-	16	TRBV18	-	TRBJ1-4	CASSPKAGLTNEKLFF	TGTGCCAGCTCACCGAAGGCAGGGCTTACTAATGAAAAACTGTTTTTT
-	14	TRBV2	-	TRBJ1-4	CASSPLLMDEKLFF	TGTGCCAGCAGCCCCCTTTTGATGGATGAAAAACTGTTTTTT
-	16	TRBV7-2	-	TRBJ2-3	CASSLGATTRGDTQYF	TGTGCCAGCAGCTTAGGGGCGACTACGAGGGGCGATACGCAGTATTTT
-	13	TRBV11-2	-	TRBJ2-5	CASSAAGLETQYF	TGTGCCAGCAGCGCTGCAGGGTTGGAGACCCAGTACTTC
-	19	TRBV7-9	TRBD2	TRBJ2-3	CASSLAHPSGRLRADTQYF	TGTGCCAGCAGCTTAGCGCATCCTAGCGGGAGACTGCGCGCAGATACGCAGTATTTT
-	12	TRBV5-1	-	TRBJ2-3	CASSFSTDTQYF	TGCGCCAGCAGCTTTAGCACAGATACGCAGTATTTT
-	16	TRBV7-2	-	TRBJ1-5	CASSLVAVGGDQPQHF	TGTGCCAGCAGCTTAGTAGCGGTGGGGGGCGATCAGCCCCAGCATTTT
many	12	TRBV14	-	TRBJ2-7	CASSQPNYEQYF	TGTGCCAGCAGCCAACCCAACTACGAGCAGTACTTC
-	12	TRBV4-2	-	TRBJ2-5	CASSQGTTKQYF	TGTGCCAGCAGCCAAGGGACGACGAAGCAGTACTTC
few	16	TRBV4-3	-	TRBJ2-3	CASSQGRGVSTDTQYF	TGCGCCAGCAGCCAAGGGAGGGGGGTTAGCACAGATACGCAGTATTTT
once	14	TRBV5-1	-	TRBJ1-2	CASSLGGANYGYTF	TGCGCCAGCAGCTTGGGAGGGGCCAACTATGGCTACACCTTC
-	13	TRBV18	-	TRBJ1-2	CASSPTENYGYTF	TGTGCCAGCTCACCCACGGAGAACTATGGCTACACCTTC
-	15	TRBV28	TRBD1	TRBJ2-7	CASRFYGTGGYEQYF	TGTGCCAGCAGATTTTACGGGACAGGAGGCTACGAGCAGTACTTC
few	12	TRBV19	-	TRBJ2-1	CASSMFGREQFF	TGTGCCAGTAGTATGTTCGGACGCGAGCAGTTCTTC
-	15	TRBV27	TRBD2	TRBJ2-2	CASSLIGGRAGELFF	TGTGCCAGCAGTTTAATCGGGGGGAGAGCCGGGGAGCTGTTTTTT
-	15	TRBV30	-	TRBJ1-3	CAWNRVRGNGNTIYF	TGTGCCTGGAATCGCGTCAGGGGTAATGGAAACACCATATATTTT
few	15	TRBV23-1	-	TRBJ2-7	CASSRDGENSYEQYF	TGCGCCAGCAGCCGCGACGGAGAGAACTCCTACGAGCAGTACTTC
few	15	TRBV19	TRBD1	TRBJ2-3	CASNLGQGASDTQYF	TGTGCCAGTAATTTGGGACAGGGGGCATCAGATACGCAGTATTTT
-	17	TRBV2	-	TRBJ2-1	CASRPASGQHHYNEQFF	TGTGCCAGCAGGCCTGCCTCCGGACAGCACCACTACAATGAGCAGTTCTTC
-	16	TRBV7-2	TRBD2	TRBJ2-7	CASSLEPLAGGREQYF	TGTGCCAGCAGCTTAGAACCGCTAGCGGGAGGTCGCGAGCAGTACTTC
-	16	TRBV14	-	TRBJ2-1	CASSRGVATSYNEQFF	TGTGCCAGCAGCCGAGGGGTAGCGACCTCCTACAATGAGCAGTTCTTC
-	13	TRBV7-8	TRBD1	TRBJ1-1	CASSQDRDGKAFF	TGTGCCAGCAGCCAGGACAGGGACGGGAAAGCTTTCTTT
few	17	TRBV5-4	TRBD2	TRBJ2-1	CASHQGILGLSYNEQFF	TGTGCCAGCCACCAGGGCATTCTGGGACTATCCTACAATGAGCAGTTCTTC
-	13	TRBV29-1	-	TRBJ1-2	CSVEDGGGASYTF	TGCAGCGTTGAAGATGGGGGGGGCGCGAGCTACACCTTC
-	16	TRBV5-1	-	TRBJ1-1	CASSLGQGSWNTEAFF	TGCGCCAGCAGCTTGGGGCAGGGAAGTTGGAACACTGAAGCTTTCTTT
once	16	TRBV7-3	TRBD1	TRBJ2-5	CASSSGRTGRRETQYF	TGTGCCAGCAGCTCGGGGCGGACAGGGAGGAGGGAGACCCAGTACTTC
few	17	TRBV7-3	-	TRBJ2-1	CASSLDHEISMGYGQFF	TGTGCCAGCAGCTTAGATCATGAGATTAGCATGGGGTACGGGCAGTTCTTC